These T cell receptor beta chains were read from a single sample in a study of PD-1 blockade in classical Hodgkin lymphoma. TCRdb's copy holds only in-frame clones and misses some; the assay was immunoSEQ multiplex PCR. In the table there are around 90,000 clones, around 80% of which are singletons. Source: peripheral blood mononuclear cells (PBMCs), taken before the fourth cycle of nivolumab. The receptors come from a human donor with classical Hodgkin lymphoma. Both conserved end residues are part of each CDR3. The D gene is left open where the match is weak. Rows give clone size only sometimes, using once, few, many, or a class for an expanded clone.

>-|TRBJ1-1|TRBV6-1|-
TGTGCCAGCAGGTTAGTGCAGAACACTGAAGCTTTCTTT
CASRLVQNTEAFF
>-|TRBJ2-3|TRBV12-5|TRBD1
TGTGCTAGTGGTTCTAACAGGGGGATGGGGATTAGCACAGATACGCAGTATTTT
CASGSNRGMGISTDTQYF
>-|TRBJ2-7|TRBV19|-
TGTGCCAGTAGTATCGAGGCCCGGCTACCCTACGAGCAGTACTTC
CASSIEARLPYEQYF
>-|TRBJ1-3|TRBV7-6|TRBD1
TGTGCCAGCAGACTCGGGACAGGCGAACCTGGAAACACCATATATTTT
CASRLGTGEPGNTIYF
>few|TRBJ1-1|TRBV7-9|-
TGTGCCAGCAGCTCCGCTGGTGGAGCTTTCTTT
CASSSAGGAFF
>-|TRBJ2-3|TRBV6-5|TRBD1
TGTGCCAGCAGTTCAGGACAGGGGGTCGGTACGCAGTATTTT
CASSSGQGVGTQYF
>-|TRBJ2-2|TRBV19|-
TGTGCCAGTAGTATAGATTGGGCAGGGGAGCTGTTTTTT
CASSIDWAGELFF
>-|TRBJ1-1|TRBV9|TRBD1
TGTGCCAGCAGCGTAGCCGGGACAGGGGGCTTGGAGGGCGCTGAAGCTTTCTTT
CASSVAGTGGLEGAEAFF
>-|TRBJ1-1|TRBV10-3|-
TGTGCCATCAGGGGTATTGGGGACACTGAAGCTTTCTTT
CAIRGIGDTEAFF
>-|TRBJ2-5|TRBV7-2|TRBD1
TGTGCCAGCAGCACAGGGGGCTTAGAGACCCAGTACTTC
CASSTGGLETQYF
>-|TRBJ1-2|TRBV27|-
TGTGCCAGCAGTCCCCGGCGGGGATCGTATGGCTACACCTTC
CASSPRRGSYGYTF
>-|TRBJ1-2|TRBV6-5|-
TGTGCCAGCAGTTATAAGGGCAGCCCCGCCTATGGCTACACCTTC
CASSYKGSPAYGYTF
>-|TRBJ2-7|TRBV18|-
TGTGCCAGCTCACCAGGGCAGGGTGGCGAGCAGTACTTC
CASSPGQGGEQYF
>-|TRBJ1-2|TRBV19|-
TGTGCCAGTAGTATAGCCGAGGGGTATGGCTACACCTTC
CASSIAEGYGYTF
>many|TRBJ1-2|TRBV28|-
TGTGCCAGCAGTTTTGGTTCGGCAGGGAACTATGGCTACACCTTC
CASSFGSAGNYGYTF
>-|TRBJ2-1|TRBV7-9|-
TGTGCCAGCAGGCAGGCAGGATTTAACAATGAGCAGTTCTTC
CASRQAGFNNEQFF
>-|TRBJ2-3|TRBV19|-
TGTGCCAGTAGTATCAACTGGGGTTGGGATACGCAGTATTTT
CASSINWGWDTQYF
>-|TRBJ2-7|TRBV5-1|-
TGCGCCAGCAGCGCAGACCCCCCCTACGAGCAGTACTTC
CASSADPPYEQYF
>-|TRBJ2-3|TRBV18|TRBD2
TGTGCCAGCTCACCACCGGGACTAGCGGGAACGGATACGCAGTATTTT
CASSPPGLAGTDTQYF
>-|TRBJ1-2|TRBV7-2|-
TGTGCCAGCAGCTTCCCCCCGCTAAACTATGGCTACACCTTC
CASSFPPLNYGYTF
>-|TRBJ2-5|TRBV6-6|-
TGTGCCAGCGGGGTAGAGACCCAGTACTTC
CASGVETQYF
>-|TRBJ1-1|TRBV6-1|-
TGTGCCACGGGGAGGAAGAAAGTACAGGACACTGAAGCTTTCTTT
CATGRKKVQDTEAFF
>many|TRBJ1-2|TRBV6-5|-
TGTGCCAGCAGTTACTCAGCTAACTATGGCTACACCTTC
CASSYSANYGYTF
>-|TRBJ1-4|TRBV11-1|-
TGTGCCAGCAGCCTAGGGATCAACCAAGCTAATGAAAAACTGTTTTTT
CASSLGINQANEKLFF
>-|TRBJ2-7|TRBV4-3|-
TGCGCCAGCAGCCAAGACGGGGGCAGGGGCGAGCAGTACTTC
CASSQDGGRGEQYF
>-|TRBJ2-1|TRBV2|TRBD2
TGTGCCAGCAGTGACCTTCGGGGGGGGCTCTACAATGAGCAGTTCTTC
CASSDLRGGLYNEQFF
>-|TRBJ2-2|TRBV19|-
TGTGCCAGTAGAAATAGACTCACCTCGAAGACCGGGGAGCTGTTTTTT
CASRNRLTSKTGELFF
>-|TRBJ2-7|TRBV28|TRBD1
TGTGCCAGCAGTCTCTCTCAGGGGGCGGGTACCTACGAGCAGTACTTC
CASSLSQGAGTYEQYF
>-|TRBJ2-1|TRBV10-3|-
TGTGCCATCAGTGAACTATTGAGTGAGGCTAGCATTTTCTTC
CAISELLSEASIFF
>-|TRBJ2-1|TRBV7-9|TRBD1
TGTGCCAGCAGCTTTCAAGGACAGGGGTCGTATGAGCAGTTCTTC
CASSFQGQGSYEQFF
>once|TRBJ2-1|TRBV6-5|-
TGTGCCAGCAGTTACTACCGAAGACCGACAGAGCAGTTCTTC
CASSYYRRPTEQFF
>once|TRBJ2-1|TRBV12-5|TRBD2
TGTGCTAGTGGGCTGGGTAGCGGGAGGGCTGAGCAGTTCTTC
CASGLGSGRAEQFF
>-|TRBJ2-1|TRBV10-3|TRBD1
TGTGCCATCAGCCAAAACAGGGGGCAGGACAATGAGCAGTTCTTC
CAISQNRGQDNEQFF
>-|TRBJ2-7|TRBV5-4|TRBD2
TGTGCCAGCAGCCCTAGCGGGGGGGCTTACGAGCAGTACTTC
CASSPSGGAYEQYF
>-|TRBJ2-1|TRBV18|TRBD2
TGTGCCAGCTCCCCGACTAGCGGACACTACAATGAGCAGTTCTTC
CASSPTSGHYNEQFF
>-|TRBJ2-3|TRBV4-3|TRBD2
TGCGCCAGCAGCCACAGAGGGACTAGCTCAGATACGCAGTATTTT
CASSHRGTSSDTQYF
>-|TRBJ2-1|TRBV11-2|-
TGTGCCAGCAGCCAACGGGCCCGCGTCGTCGGATTCTTC
CASSQRARVVGFF
>-|TRBJ1-3|TRBV12-5|TRBD1
TGTGCTAGTGGTACTCGACAGGGAACGGGAAACACCATATATTTT
CASGTRQGTGNTIYF
>few|TRBJ2-7|TRBV19|TRBD2
TGTGCCAGTAGTAGGACTAGCGTTTGGGGCGAGCAGTACTTC
CASSRTSVWGEQYF
>-|TRBJ2-7|TRBV6-5|-
TGTGCCAGCAGCCAGGGACGCCAGACCTACGAGCAGTACTTC
CASSQGRQTYEQYF
>-|TRBJ1-6|TRBV6-4|-
TGTGCCAGCAGTGAGGCAGTTTGGGTCCCGATAAATAATTCACCCCTCCACTTT
CASSEAVWVPINNSPLHF
>-|TRBJ2-7|TRBV27|-
TGTGCCAGCAGTTTAGAATTCACAGGGCCTACCTACGAGCAGTACTTC
CASSLEFTGPTYEQYF
>-|TRBJ1-1|TRBV6-5|-
TGTGCCAGCAGTTTCTCAGGGGACGGTGAAGCTTTCTTT
CASSFSGDGEAFF
>few|TRBJ1-3|TRBV5-5|TRBD1
TGTGCCAGCAGCACGTCGGGGACAGGGATTCTCTATGGAAACACCATATATTTT
CASSTSGTGILYGNTIYF
>few|TRBJ2-1|TRBV28|TRBD2
TGTGCCGCACACTCAGCGGGAGAATCCTACAATGAGCAGTTCTTC
CAAHSAGESYNEQFF